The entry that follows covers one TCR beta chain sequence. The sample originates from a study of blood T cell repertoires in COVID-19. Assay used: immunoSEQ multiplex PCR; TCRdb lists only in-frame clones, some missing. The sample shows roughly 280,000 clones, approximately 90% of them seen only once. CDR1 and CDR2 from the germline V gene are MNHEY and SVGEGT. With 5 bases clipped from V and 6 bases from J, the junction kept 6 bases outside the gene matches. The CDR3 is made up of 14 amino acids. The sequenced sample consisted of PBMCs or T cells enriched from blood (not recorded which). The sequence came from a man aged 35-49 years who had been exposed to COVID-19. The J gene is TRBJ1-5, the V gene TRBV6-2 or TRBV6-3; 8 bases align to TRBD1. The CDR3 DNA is TGTGCCAGCAGTACCGCACAGGGGGTTCAGCCCCAGCATTTT. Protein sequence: CASSTAQGVQPQHF.